The sequence of this T cell receptor beta chain was determined in a study of T cell responses to AZD1222 COVID-19 vaccine. Findings and caveats of the study: The donor cohort was predominantly white British with a female majority, and clonal diversity may have been underestimated. At baseline, just a handful of AZD1222 recipients tested seropositive. Spike-specific TCR breadth and depth rose after two AZD1222 doses. Every sample of the repertoires postdated the peak T cell response.

Points on this clone: The antigen is undetermined.

Germline trimming cut 6 bases from V and 2 bases from J; bases unmatched to any gene: 4. This CDR3 comprises 16 residues. Germline CDR1 is LNHDA and CDR2 is SQIVND (reference sequence). Libraries were prepared by immunoSEQ multiplex PCR; TCRdb keeps only in-frame clonotypes and omits some of them. The profile covers more than 85,000 clones, with about 95% appearing a single time and 2.9% taken by the ten largest. The sample in question was peripheral blood, obtained 28 days after the second AZD1222 dose. V is TRBV19 and J is TRBJ2-2; 12 bases are shared with TRBD2. This clonotype was obtained from an adult who received the AZD1222 COVID-19 vaccine. The CDR3 DNA reads TGTGCCAGTAGCCGGACTAGCGGGGTCAACACCGGGGAGCTGTTTTTT. This translates into CASSRTSGVNTGELFF.